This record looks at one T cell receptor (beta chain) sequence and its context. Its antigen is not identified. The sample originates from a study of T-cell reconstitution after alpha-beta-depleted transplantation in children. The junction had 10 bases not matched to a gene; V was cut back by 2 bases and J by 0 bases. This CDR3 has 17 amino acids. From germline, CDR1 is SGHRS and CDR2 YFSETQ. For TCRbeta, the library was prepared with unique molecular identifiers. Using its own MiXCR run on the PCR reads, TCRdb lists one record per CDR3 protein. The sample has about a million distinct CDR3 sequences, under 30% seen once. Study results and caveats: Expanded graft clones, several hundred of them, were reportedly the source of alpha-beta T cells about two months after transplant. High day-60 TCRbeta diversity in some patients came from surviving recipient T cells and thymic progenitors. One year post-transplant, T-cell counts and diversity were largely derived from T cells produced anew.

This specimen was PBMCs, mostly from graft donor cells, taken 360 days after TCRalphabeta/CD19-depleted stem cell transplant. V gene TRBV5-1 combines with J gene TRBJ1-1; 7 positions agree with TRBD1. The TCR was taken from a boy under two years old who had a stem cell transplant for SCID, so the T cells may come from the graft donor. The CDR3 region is CASSLAGDRDMNTEAFF. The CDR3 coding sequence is TGCGCCAGCAGCTTAGCGGGGGACAGAGATATGAACACTGAAGCTTTCTTT.